The T cell receptor (beta chain) under discussion was sequenced for a study of CD8+CD57+ T cells in acquired aplastic anemia. About the study: DNA recovered from sorted CD4+ and CD8+ cells had a mean of approximately 3 ug. Study results and caveats: The number of CD8+ CDR3 sequences shared by patients and controls was twenty-nine.

This clonotype appeared a few times. Its antigen is not identified. Genomic DNA served as template for TCR beta VDJ and CDR3 profiling. TCRdb called the reads again in MiXCR, with one record for every CDR3 protein. The sample contains 300,000 or so distinct CDR3 sequences, about 56% of which appear only once. V was trimmed by 2 bases and J by 5 bases, leaving 7 bases between them. Germline lookup yields CDR1 LNHDA and CDR2 SQIVND (reference sequence). The CDR3 length is 14 residues. This TCR was sampled from a human donor with severe aplastic anemia or a healthy control (not recorded which). Sequenced input: sorted CD4+, CD8+, or CD8+CD57+ T cells (not recorded which) from PBMCs. V is TRBV19 and J is TRBJ1-6, with D unresolved. CDR3 sequence (DNA): TGTGCCAGTAGTATACGCCAGAATAATTCACCCCTCCACTTT. Translating gives CASSIRQNNSPLHF.